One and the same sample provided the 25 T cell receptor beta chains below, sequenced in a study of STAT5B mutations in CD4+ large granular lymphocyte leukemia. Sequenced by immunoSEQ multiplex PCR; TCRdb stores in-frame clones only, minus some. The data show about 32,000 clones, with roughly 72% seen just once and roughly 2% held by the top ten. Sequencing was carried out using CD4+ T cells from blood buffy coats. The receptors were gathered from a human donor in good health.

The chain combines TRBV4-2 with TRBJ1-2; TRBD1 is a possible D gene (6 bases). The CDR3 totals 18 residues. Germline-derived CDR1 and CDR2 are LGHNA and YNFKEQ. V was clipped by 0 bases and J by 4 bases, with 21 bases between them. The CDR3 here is CASSQDPQGRGASYGYTF. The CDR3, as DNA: TGTGCCAGCAGCCAAGATCCCCAAGGTAGGGGGGCAAGCTATGGCTACACCTTC.

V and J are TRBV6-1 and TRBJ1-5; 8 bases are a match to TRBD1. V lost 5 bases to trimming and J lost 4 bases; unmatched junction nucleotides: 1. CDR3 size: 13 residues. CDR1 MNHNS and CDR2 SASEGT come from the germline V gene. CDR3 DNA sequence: TGTGCCAGCAGTACAGGGGGGAATCAGCCCCAGCATTTT. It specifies CASSTGGNQPQHF.

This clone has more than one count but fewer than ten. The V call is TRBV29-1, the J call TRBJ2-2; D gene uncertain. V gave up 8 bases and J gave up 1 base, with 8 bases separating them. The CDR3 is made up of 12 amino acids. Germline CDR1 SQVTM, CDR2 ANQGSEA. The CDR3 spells CSMRGNTGELFF. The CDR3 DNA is TGCAGCATGCGAGGGAACACCGGGGAGCTGTTTTTT.

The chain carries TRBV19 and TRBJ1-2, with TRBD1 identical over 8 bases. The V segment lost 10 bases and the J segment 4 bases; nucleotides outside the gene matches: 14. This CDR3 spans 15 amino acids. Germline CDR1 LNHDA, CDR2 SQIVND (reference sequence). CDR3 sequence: CATRDRIKTGYGYTF. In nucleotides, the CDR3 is TGTGCCACAAGGGACAGGATCAAGACAGGCTATGGCTACACCTTC.

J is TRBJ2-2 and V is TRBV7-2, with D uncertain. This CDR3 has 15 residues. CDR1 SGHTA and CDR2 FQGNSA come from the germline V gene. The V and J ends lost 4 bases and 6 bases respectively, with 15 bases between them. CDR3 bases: TGTGCCAGCAGCTGGACCGGCTCACCGGCCGGGGAGCTGTTTTTT. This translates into CASSWTGSPAGELFF.

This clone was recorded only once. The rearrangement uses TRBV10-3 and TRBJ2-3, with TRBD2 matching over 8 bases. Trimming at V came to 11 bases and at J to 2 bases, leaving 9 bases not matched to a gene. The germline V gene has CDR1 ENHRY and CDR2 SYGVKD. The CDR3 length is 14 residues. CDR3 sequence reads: CAHGLAGPTDTQYF. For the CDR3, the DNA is TGTGCCCACGGGTTAGCGGGGCCCACAGATACGCAGTATTTT.

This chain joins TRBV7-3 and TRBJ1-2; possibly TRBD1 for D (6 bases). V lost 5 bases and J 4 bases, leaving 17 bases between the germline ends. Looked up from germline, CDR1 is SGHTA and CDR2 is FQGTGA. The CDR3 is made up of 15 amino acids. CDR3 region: CASSLGPRGAYGYTF. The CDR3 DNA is TGTGCCAGCAGCCTTGGCCCCAGGGGCGCCTATGGCTACACCTTC.

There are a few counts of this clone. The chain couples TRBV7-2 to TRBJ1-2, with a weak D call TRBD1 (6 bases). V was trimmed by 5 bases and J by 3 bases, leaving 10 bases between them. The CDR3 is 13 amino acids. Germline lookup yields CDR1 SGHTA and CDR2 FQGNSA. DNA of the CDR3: TGTGCCAGCAGCCCAGGACAGCACTATGGCTACACCTTC. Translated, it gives CASSPGQHYGYTF. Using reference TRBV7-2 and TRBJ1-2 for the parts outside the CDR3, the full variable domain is GAGVSQSPSNKVTEKGKDVELRCDPISGHTALYWYRQSLGQGLEFLIYFQGNSAPDKSGLPSDRFSAERTGGSVSTLTIQRTQQEDSAVYLCASSPGQHYGYTFGSGTRLTVV.

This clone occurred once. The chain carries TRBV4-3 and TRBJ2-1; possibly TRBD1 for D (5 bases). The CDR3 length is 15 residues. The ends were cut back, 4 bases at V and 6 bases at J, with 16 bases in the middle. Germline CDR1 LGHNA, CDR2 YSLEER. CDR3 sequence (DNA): TGCGCCAGCAGCCTCACCAGTGGCAGGGTCAATGAGCAGTTCTTC. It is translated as CASSLTSGRVNEQFF.

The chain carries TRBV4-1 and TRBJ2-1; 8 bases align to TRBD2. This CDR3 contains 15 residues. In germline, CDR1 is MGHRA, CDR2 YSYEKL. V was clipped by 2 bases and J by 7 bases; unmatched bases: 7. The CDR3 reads CASSQPISGGNEQFF. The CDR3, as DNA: TGCGCCAGCAGCCAACCAATAAGCGGGGGAAATGAGCAGTTCTTC.

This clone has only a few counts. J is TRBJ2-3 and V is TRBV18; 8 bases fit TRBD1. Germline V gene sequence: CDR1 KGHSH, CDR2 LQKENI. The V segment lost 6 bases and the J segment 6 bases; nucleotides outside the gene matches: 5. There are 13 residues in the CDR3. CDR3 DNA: TGTGCCAGCTCCCGCGACAGGGGCGATACGCAGTATTTT. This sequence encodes CASSRDRGDTQYF.

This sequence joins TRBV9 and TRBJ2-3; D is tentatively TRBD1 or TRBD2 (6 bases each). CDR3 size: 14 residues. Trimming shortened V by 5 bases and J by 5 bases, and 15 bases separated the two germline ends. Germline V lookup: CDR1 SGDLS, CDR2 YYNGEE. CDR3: CASRPPGAVDTQYF. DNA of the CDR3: TGTGCCAGCAGGCCCCCGGGGGCCGTAGATACGCAGTATTTT.

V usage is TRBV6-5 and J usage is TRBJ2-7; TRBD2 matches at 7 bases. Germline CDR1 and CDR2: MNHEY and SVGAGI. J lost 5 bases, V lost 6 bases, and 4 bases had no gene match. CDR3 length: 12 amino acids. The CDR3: CASSRGGNEQYF. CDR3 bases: TGTGCCAGCAGCCGCGGGGGTAACGAGCAGTACTTC.

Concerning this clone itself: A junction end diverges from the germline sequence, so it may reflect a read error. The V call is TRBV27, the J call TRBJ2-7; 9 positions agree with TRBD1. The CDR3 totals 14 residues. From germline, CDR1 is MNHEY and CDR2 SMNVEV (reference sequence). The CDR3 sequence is CASRFGTGPYEQYF. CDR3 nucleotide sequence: TGTGCCAGCCGTTTCGGGACAGGGCCGTACGAGCAGTACTTC.

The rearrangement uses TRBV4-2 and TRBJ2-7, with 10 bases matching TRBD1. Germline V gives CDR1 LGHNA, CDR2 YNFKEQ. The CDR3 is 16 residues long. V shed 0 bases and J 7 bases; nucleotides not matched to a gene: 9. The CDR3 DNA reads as TGTGCCAGCAGCCAAGAATCTGGGACAGGGGCAAGAGAGCAGTACTTC. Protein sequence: CASSQESGTGAREQYF.

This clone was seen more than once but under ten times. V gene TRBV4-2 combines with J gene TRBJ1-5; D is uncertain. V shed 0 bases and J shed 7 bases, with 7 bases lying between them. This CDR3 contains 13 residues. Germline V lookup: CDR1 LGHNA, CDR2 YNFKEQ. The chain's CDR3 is CASSQEEGQPQHF. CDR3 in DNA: TGTGCCAGCAGCCAAGAAGAGGGACAGCCCCAGCATTTT.

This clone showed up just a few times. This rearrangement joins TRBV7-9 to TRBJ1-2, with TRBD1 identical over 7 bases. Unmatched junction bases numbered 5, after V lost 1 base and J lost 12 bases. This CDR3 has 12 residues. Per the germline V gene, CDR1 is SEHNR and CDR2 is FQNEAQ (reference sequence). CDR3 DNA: TGTGCCAGCAGCTTAGAAGGGGGCACGGACACCTTC. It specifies CASSLEGGTDTF.

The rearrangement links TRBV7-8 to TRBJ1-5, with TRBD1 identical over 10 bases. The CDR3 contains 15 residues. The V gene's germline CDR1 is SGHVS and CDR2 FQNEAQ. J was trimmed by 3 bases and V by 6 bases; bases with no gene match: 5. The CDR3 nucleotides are TGTGCCAGCAGAGTCGGGACAGGGGTCAATCAGCCCCAGCATTTT. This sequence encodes CASRVGTGVNQPQHF.

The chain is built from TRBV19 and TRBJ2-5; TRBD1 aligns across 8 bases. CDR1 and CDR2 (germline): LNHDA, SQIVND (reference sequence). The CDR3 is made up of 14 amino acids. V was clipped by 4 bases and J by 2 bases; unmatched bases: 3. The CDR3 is CASSRGQVQETQYF. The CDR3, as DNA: TGTGCCAGTAGTAGGGGACAGGTACAAGAGACCCAGTACTTC.

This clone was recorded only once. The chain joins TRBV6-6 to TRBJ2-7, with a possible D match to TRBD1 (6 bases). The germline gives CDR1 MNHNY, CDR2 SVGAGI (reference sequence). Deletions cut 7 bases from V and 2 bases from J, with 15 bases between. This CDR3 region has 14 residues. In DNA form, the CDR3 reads TGTGCCAGCAAAACGACAACAGGGACCTACGAGCAGTACTTC. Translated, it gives CASKTTTGTYEQYF.

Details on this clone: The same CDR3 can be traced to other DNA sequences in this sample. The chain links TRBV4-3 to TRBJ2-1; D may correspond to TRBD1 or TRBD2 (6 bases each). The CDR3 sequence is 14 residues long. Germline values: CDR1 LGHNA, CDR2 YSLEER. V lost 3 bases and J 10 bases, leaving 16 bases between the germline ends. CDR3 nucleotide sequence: TGCGCCAGCAGCCACTCCCCCCGGGGGCACGAGCAGTTCTTC. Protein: CASSHSPRGHEQFF.

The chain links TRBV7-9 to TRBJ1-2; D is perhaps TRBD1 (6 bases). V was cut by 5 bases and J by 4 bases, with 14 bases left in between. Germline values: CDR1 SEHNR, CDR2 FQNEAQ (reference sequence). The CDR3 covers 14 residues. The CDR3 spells CASSMPTGAYGYTF. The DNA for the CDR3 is TGTGCCAGCAGCATGCCGACAGGCGCCTATGGCTACACCTTC.

The CDR3 nucleotides are TGTGCCAGCAGCTTAAACGTTCTCAACACTGAAGCTTTCTTT. Its protein is CASSLNVLNTEAFF. V gene TRBV7-2 combines with J gene TRBJ1-1; D is undetermined. V was trimmed by 2 bases and J by 2 bases, leaving 9 bases between them. Per the germline V gene, CDR1 is SGHTA and CDR2 is FQGNSA. CDR3 size: 14 residues. The full variable domain, completed using reference TRBV7-2 and TRBJ1-1, is GAGVSQSPSNKVTEKGKDVELRCDPISGHTALYWYRQSLGQGLEFLIYFQGNSAPDKSGLPSDRFSAERTGGSVSTLTIQRTQQEDSAVYLCASSLNVLNTEAFFGQGTRLTVV.

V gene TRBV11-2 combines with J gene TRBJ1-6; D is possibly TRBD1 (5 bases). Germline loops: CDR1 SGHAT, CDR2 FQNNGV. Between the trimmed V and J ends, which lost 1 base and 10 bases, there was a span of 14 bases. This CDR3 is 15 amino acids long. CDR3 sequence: CASSLVFQGLSPLHF. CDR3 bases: TGTGCCAGCAGCTTAGTGTTCCAGGGTTTATCACCCCTCCACTTT.

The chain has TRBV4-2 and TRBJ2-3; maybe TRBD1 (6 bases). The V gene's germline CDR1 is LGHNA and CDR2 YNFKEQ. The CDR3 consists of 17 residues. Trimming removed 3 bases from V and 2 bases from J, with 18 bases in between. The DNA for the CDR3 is TGTGCCAGCAGCCACTTCCGGCAGGGGAGCCTCACAGATACGCAGTATTTT. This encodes CASSHFRQGSLTDTQYF.